The clone carrying this TCR beta chain was seen a few times. The antigen remains unidentified. There were healthy Caucasian individuals from Russia, aged roughly 6 to 100, serving as donors. Total RNA, at least 5 micrograms per sample, came from PBMCs. The source of the sample is a study of blood T cells in healthy people across ages. General study results and limits: Whereas aged donors had fewer naive CD4+ cells, long-lived donors had more of them and higher diversity.

Together with a sample-barcoded 5' primer, a J-beta primer mix was included in a second PCR lasting 7 to 11 cycles. Per sample, CDR3-containing paired-end reads numbered at least 2.5 million. TCRdb reprocessed the 5' RACE reads via MiXCR and lists one record per CDR3 protein. There are 750,000 or so distinct CDR3 sequences in the sample; roughly 25% occur only once, and 9% to 9.5% lies in the top ten. V gave up 8 bases and J gave up 8 bases, with 12 bases separating them. Germline CDR1 and CDR2: KGHSH and LQKENI. The CDR3 sequence is 12 residues long. In addition, the sample was reused for a study of T cells of mothers and their children.

The chain joins TRBV18 to TRBJ1-4; TRBD1 might be the D (6 bases). The sequenced sample consisted of blood. The source of this sequence is a boy aged 10-17 years in good health. The CDR3 bases are TGTGCCAGCGCCACCCAGGGGGAAAAACTGTTTTTT. Amino acid sequence: CASATQGEKLFF.